This T cell receptor beta chain was sequenced in a study of T-cell reconstitution after alpha-beta-depleted transplantation in children. CDR1 and CDR2 (germline): MNHNS, SASEGT. This CDR3 has 15 amino acids. V dropped 6 bases and J dropped 0; count of bases not matched to a gene: 4. Researchers prepared the TCRbeta library using unique molecular identifiers, the study reports. TCRdb passed the PCR reads through MiXCR, listing each CDR3 protein once. The sample holds about 540,000 distinct CDR3 sequences, 15% to 20% seen once. The sequenced sample was PBMCs from the stem cell graft donor, obtained from the stem cell graft. The chain employs TRBV6-1 and TRBJ2-3, with TRBD2 matching 9 bases. This TCR was sampled from a human donor who donated a stem cell graft to a child with acute lymphoblastic leukemia. CDR3 DNA sequence: TGTGCCAGCAGGGGAACTAGCGGGAGCACAGATACGCAGTATTTT. It is translated as CASRGTSGSTDTQYF.